Each of the 20 T cell receptor beta chains below was sequenced from the same sample in a study of blood T cell repertoires in COVID-19 (dated by TCRdb to 2020 to 2021). Library construction relied on the immunoSEQ multiplex PCR assay. TCRdb provides this immuneACCESS table in a form limited to in-frame rearrangements. Some clones are lacking; in checked studies, under half of them reflect an unresolved V gene, and why the rest are absent is not known. The sample contains 80,000 to 95,000 clones, under 90% of them found a single time. The leading ten clones occupy over 35% of the sample. Sequenced sample: peripheral blood. All receptors come from an elderly man with acute or convalescent COVID-19.

This clone was observed a few times. The chain employs TRBV13 and TRBJ1-6; 8 nucleotides line up with TRBD1. Per the germline V gene, CDR1 is PRHDT and CDR2 is FYEKMQ (reference sequence). The CDR3 totals 15 residues. The V gene end was trimmed by 6 bases and the J gene end by 7 bases; junction bases not matched to a gene: 8. Here the CDR3 reads CASSTGQGANSPLHF. In DNA form, the CDR3 reads TGTGCCAGCAGTACCGGACAGGGTGCCAATTCACCCCTCCACTTT.

The chain employs TRBV19 and TRBJ2-1, with 7 nucleotides matching TRBD1. Germline lookup yields CDR1 LNHDA and CDR2 SQIVND (reference sequence). The V segment lost 6 bases and the J segment 4 bases; nucleotides outside the gene matches: 9. The CDR3 is 15 residues long. CDR3 amino acids: CASSPHRGNYNEQFF. CDR3 sequence (DNA): TGTGCCAGTAGCCCCCACAGGGGAAATTACAATGAGCAGTTCTTC.

This chain connects TRBV6-5 to TRBJ2-4, with 9 nucleotides matching TRBD1. V trimming: 6 bases; J trimming: 8 bases; junction bases outside the gene matches: 2. CDR3 size: 12 residues. The V gene's germline CDR1 is MNHEY and CDR2 SVGAGI. CDR3 amino acids: CASSRDRDIQYF. The CDR3 DNA reads TGTGCCAGCAGCCGGGACAGGGACATTCAGTACTTC.

The chain joins TRBV4-3 to TRBJ2-7; D uncertain. This CDR3 is 16 amino acids long. Trimming took 0 bases from V and 3 from J, leaving 15 bases between them. The V gene's germline CDR1 is LGHNA and CDR2 YSLEER. The CDR3 nucleotides read TGCGCCAGCAGCCAAGATCTAACGTCATTTTACTACGAGCAGTACTTC. Translating gives CASSQDLTSFYYEQYF.

V is TRBV10-3 and J is TRBJ2-7; no reliable D call. The CDR3 has 15 amino acids. V was pared by 2 bases and J by 0 bases, with 11 bases between. CDR1 ENHRY and CDR2 SYGVKD come from the germline V gene. In nucleotides, the CDR3 is TGTGCCATCAGTGAGGAGGCCCTCAGCTCCTACGAGCAGTACTTC. It encodes CAISEEALSSYEQYF.

This clone showed up just a few times. The J gene is TRBJ2-3, the V gene TRBV5-4; 7 bases are a match to TRBD2. Germline CDR1 and CDR2: SGHNT and YYREEE (reference sequence). The CDR3 sequence is 15 residues long. The V and J ends lost 3 bases and 2 bases, in that order; junction bases with no gene match: 6. The CDR3 DNA reads as TGTGCCAGCAGCTATTCTAGCGGACCCACAGATACGCAGTATTTT. Its translation is CASSYSSGPTDTQYF.

The V and J genes are TRBV5-1 and TRBJ2-7, with TRBD2 matching 7 bases. With V trimmed by 3 bases and J by 3 bases, 12 bases remained unmatched. This CDR3 is built from 16 residues. CDR1 and CDR2 (germline): SGHRS, YFSETQ. In DNA form, the CDR3 reads TGCGCCAGCAGCTCGACGACTAGCACGATTCACTACGAGCAGTACTTC. As protein: CASSSTTSTIHYEQYF.

This chain links TRBV28 with TRBJ2-4, with 10 nucleotides matching TRBD1. This CDR3 comprises 17 residues. V trimming: 6 bases; J trimming: 6 bases; junction bases outside the gene matches: 14. Germline V lookup: CDR1 MDHEN, CDR2 SYDVKM. The CDR3 loop reads CASSRNPGQGPGNIQYF. CDR3 in DNA: TGTGCCAGCAGCCGTAACCCGGGACAGGGGCCGGGAAACATTCAGTACTTC.

The J gene is TRBJ1-2, the V gene TRBV6-1, with D possibly being TRBD1 (5 bases). The CDR3 totals 17 residues. V lost 3 bases and J lost 0, with 17 bases in between. Per the germline V gene, CDR1 is MNHNS and CDR2 is SASEGT. The CDR3: CASSEDRQLLTNYGYTF. The CDR3 bases are TGTGCCAGCAGTGAGGACCGACAGCTCCTAACTAACTATGGCTACACCTTC.

V and J are TRBV28 and TRBJ1-1; 7 bases map to TRBD1. There are 15 residues in the CDR3. The ends lost 4 bases at V and 1 base at J; junction bases unmatched: 6. Looked up from germline, CDR1 is MDHEN and CDR2 is SYDVKM. This CDR3 reads CASSSVGQANTEAFF. The CDR3, as DNA: TGTGCCAGCAGTTCGGTAGGACAGGCGAACACTGAAGCTTTCTTT.

The gene calls are TRBV28 and TRBJ1-4, with D possibly matching TRBD1 (5 bases). The germline V gene encodes CDR1 MDHEN and CDR2 SYDVKM. This CDR3 contains 15 residues. V gave up 3 bases and J gave up 3 bases, with 11 bases separating them. The CDR3 loop reads CASSLPGLSNEKLFF. CDR3 DNA sequence: TGTGCCAGCAGTTTGCCGGGACTATCTAATGAAAAACTGTTTTTT.

The rearrangement joins TRBV24-1 to TRBJ2-5; the D gene is possibly TRBD2 (6 bases). The CDR3 contains 16 residues. CDR1 and CDR2 from the germline V gene are KGHDR and SFDVKD. V lost 0 bases, J lost 1 base, and 11 bases lay in between. DNA of the CDR3: TGTGCCACCAGTGATTTGGGCGGGATTACCCAAGAGACCCAGTACTTC. Its protein product is CATSDLGGITQETQYF.

V is TRBV7-9 and J is TRBJ2-7; 7 bases are shared with TRBD2. CDR1 is SEHNR and CDR2 is FQNEAQ in the germline V gene (reference sequence). This CDR3 has 14 amino acids. The V segment lost 5 bases and the J segment 4 bases; nucleotides outside the gene matches: 8. The CDR3 here is CASSLSGIEYEQYF. The DNA for the CDR3 is TGTGCCAGCAGCCTAAGCGGGATAGAATACGAGCAGTACTTC.

At least ten counts were recorded for this clone. The chain has TRBV7-9 and TRBJ1-2, with 7 bases fitting TRBD1. Germline V lookup: CDR1 SEHNR, CDR2 FQNEAQ (reference sequence). Unmatched junction bases numbered 8, after V lost 5 bases and J lost 5 bases. The CDR3 length is 14 residues. The CDR3 here is CASSPGTAHYGYTF. DNA of the CDR3: TGTGCCAGCAGCCCAGGGACAGCACATTATGGCTACACCTTC.

The genes are TRBV24-1 and TRBJ2-3; the D gene is possibly TRBD2 (5 bases). The CDR3 is 16 amino acids. V was cut by 2 bases and J by 0 bases, with 11 bases left in between. The germline CDR1 and CDR2 sequences are KGHDR and SFDVKD. CDR3 in DNA: TGTGCCACCAGTGATTGGGCGGGCACTAGCACAGATACGCAGTATTTT. Protein: CATSDWAGTSTDTQYF.

This clone was counted between two and nine times. This chain connects TRBV29-1 to TRBJ1-2, with 8 nucleotides matching TRBD1. J gave up 9 bases and V 4 bases, and 7 bases lay outside the gene matches. Per germline, CDR1 SQVTM and CDR2 ANQGSEA. The CDR3 loop spans 12 amino acids. The CDR3 DNA reads TGCAGCGTTGTCGGAGACAGGGGAAGCTACACCTTC. Protein: CSVVGDRGSYTF.

This clone was detected once. V gene TRBV6-5 combines with J gene TRBJ2-1, with 8 bases lining up with TRBD2. The CDR3 sequence is 15 residues long. V lost 4 bases to trimming and J lost 7 bases; unmatched junction nucleotides: 9. CDR1 and CDR2 (germline): MNHEY, SVGAGI. CDR3 in amino acids: CASSWVAGGMNEQFF. CDR3 coding DNA: TGTGCCAGCAGTTGGGTGGCGGGAGGAATGAATGAGCAGTTCTTC.

This chain connects TRBV7-9 to TRBJ1-4; 9 bases are shared with TRBD1. The germline CDR1 and CDR2 sequences are SEHNR and FQNEAQ (reference sequence). Germline trimming cut 4 bases from V and 6 bases from J; bases unmatched to any gene: 9. This CDR3 is built from 16 residues. The CDR3 DNA follows: TGTGCCAGCAGCTCCACGGGACAGGGAAAGTATGAAAAACTGTTTTTT. It yields the protein CASSSTGQGKYEKLFF. The full variable domain, with the rest looked up from reference TRBV7-9 and TRBJ1-4, is DTGVSQNPRHKITKRGQNVTFRCDPISEHNRLYWYRQTLGQGPEFLTYFQNEAQLEKSRLLSDRFSAERPKGSFSTLEIQRTEQGDSAMYLCASSSTGQGKYEKLFFGSGTQLSVL.

This clone appeared a single time. This chain joins TRBV5-1 and TRBJ2-7, with TRBD2 matching 10 bases. Losses at the gene ends were 0 bases for V and 0 bases for J; bases not matched to a gene: 6. Germline V lookup: CDR1 SGHRS, CDR2 YFSETQ. The CDR3 loop spans 17 amino acids. CDR3 coding DNA: TGCGCCAGCAGCTTGGGACTGACTAGCGGGTCCTCCTACGAGCAGTACTTC. Its protein product is CASSLGLTSGSSYEQYF. Together with reference TRBV5-1 and TRBJ2-7, the CDR3 gives the full variable domain: KAGVTQTPRYLIKTRGQQVTLSCSPISGHRSVSWYQQTPGQGLQFLFEYFSETQRNKGNFPGRFSGRQFSNSRSEMNVSTLELGDSALYLCASSLGLTSGSSYEQYFGPGTRLTVT.

The rearrangement uses TRBV28 and TRBJ2-1, with TRBD2 as a possible D gene (5 bases). Trimming removed 6 bases from V and 0 bases from J, with 9 bases in between. The V gene's germline CDR1 is MDHEN and CDR2 SYDVKM. This CDR3 comprises 14 residues. The CDR3 sequence: CASRGRLSYNEQFF. The CDR3 DNA reads TGTGCCAGCAGGGGGAGACTCTCCTACAATGAGCAGTTCTTC.